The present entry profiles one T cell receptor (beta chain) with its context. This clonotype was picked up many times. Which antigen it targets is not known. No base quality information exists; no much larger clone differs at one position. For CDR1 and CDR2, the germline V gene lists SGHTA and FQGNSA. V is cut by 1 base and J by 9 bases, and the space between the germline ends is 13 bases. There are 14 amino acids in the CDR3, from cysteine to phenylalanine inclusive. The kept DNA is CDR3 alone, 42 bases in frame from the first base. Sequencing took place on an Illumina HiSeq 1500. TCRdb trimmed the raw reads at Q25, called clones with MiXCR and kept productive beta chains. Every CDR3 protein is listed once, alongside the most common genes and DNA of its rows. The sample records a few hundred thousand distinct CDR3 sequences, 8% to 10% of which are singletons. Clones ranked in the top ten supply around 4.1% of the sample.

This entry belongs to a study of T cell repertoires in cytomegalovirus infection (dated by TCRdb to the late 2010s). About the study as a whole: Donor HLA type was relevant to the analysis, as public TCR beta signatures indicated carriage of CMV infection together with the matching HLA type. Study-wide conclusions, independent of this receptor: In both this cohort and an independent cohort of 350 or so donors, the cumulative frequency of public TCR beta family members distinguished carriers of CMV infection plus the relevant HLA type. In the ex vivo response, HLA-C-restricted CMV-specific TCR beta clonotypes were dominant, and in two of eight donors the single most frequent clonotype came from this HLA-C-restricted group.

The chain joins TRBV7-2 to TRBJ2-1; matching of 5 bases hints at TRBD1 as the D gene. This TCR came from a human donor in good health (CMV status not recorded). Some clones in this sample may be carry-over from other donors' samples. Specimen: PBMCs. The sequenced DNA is TGTGCCAGCAGCTTAGTGGGGCTCTACGGTGAGCAGTTCTTC. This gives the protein CASSLVGLYGEQFF. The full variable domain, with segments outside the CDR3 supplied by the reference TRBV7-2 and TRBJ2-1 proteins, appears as GAGVSQSPSNKVTEKGKDVELRCDPISGHTALYWYRQSLGQGLEFLIYFQGNSAPDKSGLPSDRFSAERTGGSVSTLTIQRTQQEDSAVYLCASSLVGLYGEQFFGPGTRLTVL.